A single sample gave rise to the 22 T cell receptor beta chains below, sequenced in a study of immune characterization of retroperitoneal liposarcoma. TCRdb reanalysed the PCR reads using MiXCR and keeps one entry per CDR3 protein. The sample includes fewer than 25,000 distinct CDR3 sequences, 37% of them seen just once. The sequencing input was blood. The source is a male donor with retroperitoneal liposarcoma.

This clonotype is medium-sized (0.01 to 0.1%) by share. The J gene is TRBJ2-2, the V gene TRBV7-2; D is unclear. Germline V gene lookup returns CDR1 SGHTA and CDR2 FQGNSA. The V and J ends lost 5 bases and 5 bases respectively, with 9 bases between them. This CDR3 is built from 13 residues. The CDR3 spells CASSAWMTGELFF. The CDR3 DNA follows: TGTGCCAGCAGCGCCTGGATGACCGGGGAGCTGTTTTTT.

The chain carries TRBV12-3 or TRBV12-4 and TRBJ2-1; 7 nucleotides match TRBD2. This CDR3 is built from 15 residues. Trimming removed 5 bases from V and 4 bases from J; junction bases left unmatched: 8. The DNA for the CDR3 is TGTGCCAGCAGTCGCGTACGGGGGGATTACAATGAGCAGTTCTTC. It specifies CASSRVRGDYNEQFF.

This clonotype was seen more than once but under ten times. CDR3 residues: CASSVPGGREAFF. The CDR3, as DNA: TGTGCCAGCAGTGTTCCAGGGGGCCGGGAAGCTTTCTTT. The chain uses TRBV6-1 and TRBJ1-1, with 8 nucleotides matching TRBD1. The V segment lost 4 bases and the J segment 8 bases; nucleotides outside the gene matches: 6. Germline V gene data show CDR1 as MNHNS and CDR2 as SASEGT. The CDR3 covers 13 residues.

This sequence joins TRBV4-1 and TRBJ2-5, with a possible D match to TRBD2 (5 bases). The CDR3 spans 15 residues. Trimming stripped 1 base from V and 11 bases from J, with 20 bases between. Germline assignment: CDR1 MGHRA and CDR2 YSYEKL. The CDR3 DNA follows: TGCGCCAGCAGCCAAGGTTTGACGGGCGCTGGGGAGCAGTACTTC. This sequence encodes CASSQGLTGAGEQYF.

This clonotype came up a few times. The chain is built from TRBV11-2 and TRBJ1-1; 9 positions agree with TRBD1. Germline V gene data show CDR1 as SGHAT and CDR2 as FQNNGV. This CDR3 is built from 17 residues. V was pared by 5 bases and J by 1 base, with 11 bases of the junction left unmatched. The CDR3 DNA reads TGTGCCAGCAGCGCGGCCGAAGGGACAGGGCCGAACACTGAAGCTTTCTTT. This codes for CASSAAEGTGPNTEAFF.

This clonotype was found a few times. CDR3 DNA sequence: TGTGCCAGCAGTTCCCATCGGGGTAGCAAGCTGTACAATGAGCAGTTCTTC. It codes for CASSSHRGSKLYNEQFF. This sequence joins TRBV28 and TRBJ2-1; weak D call: TRBD2 (5 bases). V gave up 4 bases and J gave up 4 bases, with 20 bases separating them. The CDR3 runs 17 residues. In germline, CDR1 is MDHEN, CDR2 SYDVKM.

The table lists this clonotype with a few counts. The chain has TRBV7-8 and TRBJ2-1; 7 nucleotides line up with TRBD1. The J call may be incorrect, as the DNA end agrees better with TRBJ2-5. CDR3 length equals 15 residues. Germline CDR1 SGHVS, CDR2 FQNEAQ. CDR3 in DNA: TGTGCCAGCAGCCAAATCGGGACAGCGCAAGAGACCCAGTACTTC. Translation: CASSQIGTAQETQYF.

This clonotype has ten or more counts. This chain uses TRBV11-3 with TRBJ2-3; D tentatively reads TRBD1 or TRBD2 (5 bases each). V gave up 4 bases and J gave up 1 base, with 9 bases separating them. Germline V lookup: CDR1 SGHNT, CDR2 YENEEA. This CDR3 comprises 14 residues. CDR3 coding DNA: TGTGCCAGCAGCTCAAGAGGGGGCACAGATACGCAGTATTTT. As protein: CASSSRGGTDTQYF.

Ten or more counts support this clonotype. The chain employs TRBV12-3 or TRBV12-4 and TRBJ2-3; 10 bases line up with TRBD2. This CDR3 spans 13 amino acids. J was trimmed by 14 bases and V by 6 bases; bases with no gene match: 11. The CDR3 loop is CASSMRRLAGLYF. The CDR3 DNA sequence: TGTGCCAGCAGCATGAGGAGACTAGCGGGTCTGTATTTT.

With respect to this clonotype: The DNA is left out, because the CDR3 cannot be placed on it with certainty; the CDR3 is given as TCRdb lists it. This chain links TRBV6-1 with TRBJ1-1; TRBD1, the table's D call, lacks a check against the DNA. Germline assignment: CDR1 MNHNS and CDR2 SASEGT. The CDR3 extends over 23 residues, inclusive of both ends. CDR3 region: CASSSAGASYNEQYFGPGEEAFF.

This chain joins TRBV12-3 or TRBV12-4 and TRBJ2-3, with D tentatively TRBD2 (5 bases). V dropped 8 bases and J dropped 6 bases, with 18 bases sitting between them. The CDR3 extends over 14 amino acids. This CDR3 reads CASVGEGVRDTQYF. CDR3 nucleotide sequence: TGTGCCAGCGTCGGCGAGGGAGTAAGGGATACGCAGTATTTT.

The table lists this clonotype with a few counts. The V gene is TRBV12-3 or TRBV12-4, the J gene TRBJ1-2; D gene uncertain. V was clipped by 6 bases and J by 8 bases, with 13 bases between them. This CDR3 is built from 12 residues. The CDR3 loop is CASRTGPLGYTF. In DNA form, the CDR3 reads TGTGCCAGCAGGACCGGCCCCCTCGGCTACACCTTC.

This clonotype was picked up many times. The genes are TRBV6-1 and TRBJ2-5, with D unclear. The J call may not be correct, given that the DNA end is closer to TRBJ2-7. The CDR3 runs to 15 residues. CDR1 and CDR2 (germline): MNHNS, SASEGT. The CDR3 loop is CASSSQWQDDYEQYF. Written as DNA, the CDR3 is TGTGCCAGCAGTTCCCAGTGGCAGGACGACTACGAGCAGTACTTC.

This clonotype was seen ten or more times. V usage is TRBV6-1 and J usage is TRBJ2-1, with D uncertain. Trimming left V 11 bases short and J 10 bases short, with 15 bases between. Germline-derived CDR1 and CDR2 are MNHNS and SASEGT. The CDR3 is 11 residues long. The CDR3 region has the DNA TGTGCCGCCAGCCATTTCTACGAGCAGTTCTTC. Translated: CAASHFYEQFF.

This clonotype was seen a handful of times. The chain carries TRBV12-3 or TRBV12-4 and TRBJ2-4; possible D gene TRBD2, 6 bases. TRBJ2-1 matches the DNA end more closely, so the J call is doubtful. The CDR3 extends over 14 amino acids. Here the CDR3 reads CASSPRGASNIQFF. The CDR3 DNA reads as TGTGCCAGCAGTCCCCGCGGGGCTTCTAACATTCAGTTCTTC.

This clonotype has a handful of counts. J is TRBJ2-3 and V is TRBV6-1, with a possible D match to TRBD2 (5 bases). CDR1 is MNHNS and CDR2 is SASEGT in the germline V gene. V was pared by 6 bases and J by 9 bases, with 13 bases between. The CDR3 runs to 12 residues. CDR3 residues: CASSQLDQTQYF. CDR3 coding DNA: TGTGCCAGCAGCCAACTAGATCAGACGCAGTATTTT.

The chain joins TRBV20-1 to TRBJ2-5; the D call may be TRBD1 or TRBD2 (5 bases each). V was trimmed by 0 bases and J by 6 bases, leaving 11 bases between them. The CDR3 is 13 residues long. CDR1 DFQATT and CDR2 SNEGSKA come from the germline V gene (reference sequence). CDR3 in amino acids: CSARDYVGQTQYF. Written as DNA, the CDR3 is TGCAGTGCTAGAGATTATGTGGGACAGACCCAGTACTTC.

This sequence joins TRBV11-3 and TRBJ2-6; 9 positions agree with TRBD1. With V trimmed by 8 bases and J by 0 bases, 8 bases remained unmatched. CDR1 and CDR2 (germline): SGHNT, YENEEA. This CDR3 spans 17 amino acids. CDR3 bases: TGTGCCAGCGATACCGGGACAGGGTACTCTGGGGCCAACGTCCTGACTTTC. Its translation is CASDTGTGYSGANVLTF.

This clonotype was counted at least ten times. The CDR3 DNA sequence: TGTGCCAGCAGTTTATGGGACAGGGCTTTAGATACGCAGTATTTT. Translating gives CASSLWDRALDTQYF. The chain combines TRBV27 with TRBJ2-3; 9 bases are a match to TRBD1. The CDR3 is 15 amino acids. CDR1 is MNHEY and CDR2 is SMNVEV in the germline V gene (reference sequence). J lost 5 bases, V lost 1 base, and 4 bases had no gene match.

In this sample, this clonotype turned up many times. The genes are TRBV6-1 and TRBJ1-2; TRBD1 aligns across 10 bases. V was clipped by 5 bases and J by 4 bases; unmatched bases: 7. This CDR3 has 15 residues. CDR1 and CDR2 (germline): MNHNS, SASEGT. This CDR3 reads CASSTRDRGLYGYTF. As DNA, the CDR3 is TGTGCCAGCAGTACCAGGGACAGGGGACTCTATGGCTACACCTTC.

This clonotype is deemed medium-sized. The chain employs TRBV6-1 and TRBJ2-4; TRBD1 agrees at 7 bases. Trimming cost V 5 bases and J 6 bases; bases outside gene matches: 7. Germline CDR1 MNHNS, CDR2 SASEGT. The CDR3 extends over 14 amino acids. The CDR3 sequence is CASSYGGQTNIQYF. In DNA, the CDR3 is TGTGCCAGCAGTTATGGGGGACAGACAAACATTCAGTACTTC.

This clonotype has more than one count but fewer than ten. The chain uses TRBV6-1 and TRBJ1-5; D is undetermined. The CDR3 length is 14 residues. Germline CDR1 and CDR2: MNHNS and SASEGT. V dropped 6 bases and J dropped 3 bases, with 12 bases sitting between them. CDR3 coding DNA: TGTGCCAGCAGAGGACGGATTGACAATCAGCCCCAGCATTTT. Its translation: CASRGRIDNQPQHF.